The entry that follows covers one TCR beta chain sequence. The data were taken from a study of cytomegalovirus exposure and HLA in healthy donors. With 60 Vbeta and 13 Jbeta primers, the PCR was carried out. Some clones are missing from TCRdb's copy, which holds only in-frame ones; the method was immunoSEQ multiplex PCR. The sample holds around 100,000 clones; approximately 60% are singletons and the top ten take 2.2%. Trimming left V 7 bases short and J 1 base short, with 4 bases between. The CDR3 runs 10 residues. In germline, CDR1 is SQVTM, CDR2 ANQGSEA. The specimen sequenced was PBMCs. The origin of this receptor is a woman in her 30s in good health and CMV-seronegative. The V gene is TRBV29-1, the J gene TRBJ1-1; D not resolved. The CDR3 protein is CSAQNTEAFF. The DNA of the CDR3 is TGCAGCGCCCAGAACACTGAAGCTTTCTTT.